The clone carrying this T cell receptor beta chain was found a few times. The antigen remains undetermined. CD4 enrichment then naive enrichment separated naive from memory CD4+ cells. The data were obtained in a study of CD4 T cells in relation to SARS-CoV-2 and coronaviruses. Study background: A couple of subjects were Hispanic; patients were roughly eight males and a handful of females.

Study-level points and caveats: Compared with monoreactive clones, crossreactive clones showed significantly weaker SARS-CoV-2 expansion.

The table came from immunoSEQ multiplex PCR; TCRdb's copy has only in-frame clones and leaves some out. The sample includes tens of thousands of clones, approximately 85% of them seen just once. Sequencing was done on a sample of memory CD4+ T cells from PBMCs. This clonotype originated in an adult with COVID-19.

The CDR3 nucleotides are TGCGCCAGCAGCCAGCCCTATCGGGGTGGTGAAGGAGAGACCCAGTACTTC. It translates to CASSQPYRGGEGETQYF. This sequence joins TRBV4-1 and TRBJ2-5, with D perhaps matching TRBD2 (5 bases). V was clipped by 3 bases and J by 4 bases, with 21 bases between them. The CDR3 consists of 17 residues. Germline CDR1 reads MGHRA; CDR2 reads YSYEKL.